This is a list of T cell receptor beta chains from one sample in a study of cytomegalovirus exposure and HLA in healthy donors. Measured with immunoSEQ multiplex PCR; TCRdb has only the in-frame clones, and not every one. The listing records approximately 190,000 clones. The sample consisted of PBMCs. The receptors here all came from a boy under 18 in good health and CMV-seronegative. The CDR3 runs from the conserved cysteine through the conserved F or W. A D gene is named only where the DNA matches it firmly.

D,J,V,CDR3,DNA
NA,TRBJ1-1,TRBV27,CASTSLGGNTEAFF,TGTGCCAGCACTTCCCTGGGGGGGAACACTGAAGCTTTCTTT
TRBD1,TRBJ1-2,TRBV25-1,CASSGQGNDYGYTF,TGTGCCAGCAGTGGACAGGGAAACGACTATGGCTACACCTTC
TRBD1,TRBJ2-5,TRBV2,CASSVWTGGQETQYF,TGTGCCAGCAGTGTGTGGACAGGGGGCCAGGAGACCCAGTACTTC
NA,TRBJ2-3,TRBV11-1,CASSPGEANTQYF,TGTGCCAGCAGCCCGGGAGAGGCCAATACGCAGTATTTT
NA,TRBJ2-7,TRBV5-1,CASSLDTTYEQYF,TGCGCCAGCAGCTTGGACACGACCTACGAGCAGTACTTC
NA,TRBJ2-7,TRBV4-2,CASSQDRAYEQYF,TGTGCCAGCAGCCAAGATCGAGCCTACGAGCAGTACTTC
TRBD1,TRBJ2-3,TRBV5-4,CASSLVGQGTDTQYF,TGTGCCAGCAGCTTGGTAGGACAGGGGACAGATACGCAGTATTTT
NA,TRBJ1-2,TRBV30,CAWSRAQGGYTF,TGTGCCTGGAGTAGGGCCCAGGGTGGCTACACCTTC
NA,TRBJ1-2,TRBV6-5,CASSYSTRESVYGYTF,TGTGCCAGCAGTTACTCGACGAGGGAAAGTGTCTATGGCTACACCTTC
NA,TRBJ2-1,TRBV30,CAWKTSINEQFF,TGTGCCTGGAAAACTAGCATCAATGAGCAGTTCTTC
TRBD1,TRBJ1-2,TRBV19,CASSLPDRYDGYTF,TGTGCCAGTAGTTTGCCGGACAGGTACGATGGCTACACCTTC
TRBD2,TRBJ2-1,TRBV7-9,CASSSSGGGSYNEQFF,TGTGCCAGCAGCTCTAGTGGGGGGGGCTCCTACAATGAGCAGTTCTTC
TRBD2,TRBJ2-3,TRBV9,CASSPRTSGTDTQYF,TGTGCCAGCAGCCCCCGGACTAGCGGCACAGATACGCAGTATTTT
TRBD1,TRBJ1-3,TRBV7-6,CASSLPADRDSFRSGNTIYF,TGTGCCAGCAGCTTACCAGCTGACAGGGACTCATTTCGCTCTGGAAACACCATATATTTT
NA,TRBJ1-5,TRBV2,CASSEGNSPMPQHF,TGTGCCAGCAGTGAAGGTAACAGCCCAATGCCCCAGCATTTT
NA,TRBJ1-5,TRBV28,CAIDGESNQPQHF,TGTGCCATAGACGGGGAAAGCAATCAGCCCCAGCATTTT
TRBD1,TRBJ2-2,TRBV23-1,CASSQGRGLHGELFF,TGCGCCAGCAGTCAAGGCAGGGGGCTTCATGGGGAGCTGTTTTTT
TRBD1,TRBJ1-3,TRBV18,CASSPQTGQSTGNTIYF,TGTGCCAGCTCACCTCAAACGGGACAGTCTACTGGAAACACCATATATTTT
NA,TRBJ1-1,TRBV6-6,CASSRGWNTEAFF,TGTGCCAGCAGTAGGGGGTGGAACACTGAAGCTTTCTTT
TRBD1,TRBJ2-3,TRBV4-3,CASSQTLGTGGVEDTQYF,TGCGCCAGCAGCCAAACGCTTGGGACAGGGGGCGTCGAAGATACGCAGTATTTT
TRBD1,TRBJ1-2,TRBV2,CASVWDRVDGYTF,TGTGCCAGCGTTTGGGACAGGGTGGATGGCTACACCTTC
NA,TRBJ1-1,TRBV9,CASTGVNTEAFF,TGTGCCAGTACCGGAGTTAACACTGAAGCTTTCTTT
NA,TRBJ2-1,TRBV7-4,CASSCRWRSSYNEQFF,TGTGCCAGCAGCTGTAGGTGGCGGAGCTCCTACAATGAGCAGTTCTTC
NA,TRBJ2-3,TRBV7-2,CASSLASPGRTSTDTQYF,TGTGCCAGCAGCTTAGCGAGCCCAGGACGGACAAGCACAGATACGCAGTATTTT
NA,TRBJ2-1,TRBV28,CATTPGAANEQFF,TGTGCCACGACTCCGGGAGCCGCAAATGAGCAGTTCTTC
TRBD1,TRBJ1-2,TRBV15,CATSRAGTGGIGYTF,TGTGCCACCAGCAGAGCCGGGACAGGGGGCATTGGCTACACCTTC
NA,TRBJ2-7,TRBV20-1,CSARDIGEQYF,TGCAGTGCTAGAGATATCGGCGAGCAGTACTTC
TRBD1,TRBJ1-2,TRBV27,CASIRGREGQGTANYGYTF,TGTGCCAGCATTCGAGGAAGGGAGGGACAGGGGACAGCTAACTATGGCTACACCTTC
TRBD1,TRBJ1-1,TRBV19,CASSAGQGNTEAFF,TGTGCCAGCAGTGCCGGACAGGGGAACACTGAAGCTTTCTTT
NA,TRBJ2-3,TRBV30,CAWSVRRGTDTQYF,TGTGCCTGGAGTGTACGGAGGGGCACAGATACGCAGTATTTT
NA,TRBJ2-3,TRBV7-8,CASSLEDGGNTQYF,TGTGCCAGCAGCTTAGAGGACGGGGGAAATACGCAGTATTTT
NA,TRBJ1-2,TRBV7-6,CASSLYPAGQRHLNYGYTF,TGTGCCAGCAGCTTATATCCAGCCGGACAGCGACACCTTAACTATGGCTACACCTTC
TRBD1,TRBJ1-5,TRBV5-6,CASSSNRGNQPQHF,TGTGCCAGCAGCTCAAACAGGGGTAATCAGCCCCAGCATTTT
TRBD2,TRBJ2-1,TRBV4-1,CASSQEERGLDEQFF,TGCGCCAGCAGCCAAGAAGAACGAGGACTAGATGAGCAGTTCTTC
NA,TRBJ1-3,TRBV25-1,CASSELGGAAGNTIYF,TGTGCCAGCAGTGAATTAGGAGGGGCCGCTGGAAACACCATATATTTT
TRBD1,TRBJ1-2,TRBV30,CAWVGTGERSYGYTF,TGTGCCTGGGTCGGGACAGGGGAACGGAGCTATGGCTACACCTTC
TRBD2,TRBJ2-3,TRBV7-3,CASSPRAGGTGDTQYF,TGTGCCAGCAGCCCAAGGGCGGGGGGTACAGGGGATACGCAGTATTTT
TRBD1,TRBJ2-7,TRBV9,CASSSRDREGDEQYF,TGTGCCAGCAGCTCCCGGGACAGGGAAGGGGACGAGCAGTACTTC
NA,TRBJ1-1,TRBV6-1,CASSDWGPGAFF,TGTGCCAGCAGTGATTGGGGTCCGGGGGCTTTCTTT
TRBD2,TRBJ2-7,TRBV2,CAMRVASGVYEQYF,TGTGCCATGAGGGTGGCCAGCGGGGTTTACGAGCAGTACTTC